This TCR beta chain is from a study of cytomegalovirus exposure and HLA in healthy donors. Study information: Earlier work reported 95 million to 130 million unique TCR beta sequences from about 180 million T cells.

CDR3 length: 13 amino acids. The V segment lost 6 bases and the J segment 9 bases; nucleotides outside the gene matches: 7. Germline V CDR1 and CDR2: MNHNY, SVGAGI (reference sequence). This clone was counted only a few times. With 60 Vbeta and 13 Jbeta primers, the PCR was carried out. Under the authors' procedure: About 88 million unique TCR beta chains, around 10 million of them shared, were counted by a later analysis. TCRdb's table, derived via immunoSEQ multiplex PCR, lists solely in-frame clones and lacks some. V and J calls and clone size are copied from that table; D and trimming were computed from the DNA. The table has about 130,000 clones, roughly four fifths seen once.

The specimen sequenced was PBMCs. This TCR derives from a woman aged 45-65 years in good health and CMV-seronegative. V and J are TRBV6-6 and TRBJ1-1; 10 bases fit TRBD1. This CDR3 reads CASSQGTGAKAFF. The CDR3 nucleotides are TGTGCCAGCAGCCAGGGGACAGGGGCTAAAGCTTTCTTT.